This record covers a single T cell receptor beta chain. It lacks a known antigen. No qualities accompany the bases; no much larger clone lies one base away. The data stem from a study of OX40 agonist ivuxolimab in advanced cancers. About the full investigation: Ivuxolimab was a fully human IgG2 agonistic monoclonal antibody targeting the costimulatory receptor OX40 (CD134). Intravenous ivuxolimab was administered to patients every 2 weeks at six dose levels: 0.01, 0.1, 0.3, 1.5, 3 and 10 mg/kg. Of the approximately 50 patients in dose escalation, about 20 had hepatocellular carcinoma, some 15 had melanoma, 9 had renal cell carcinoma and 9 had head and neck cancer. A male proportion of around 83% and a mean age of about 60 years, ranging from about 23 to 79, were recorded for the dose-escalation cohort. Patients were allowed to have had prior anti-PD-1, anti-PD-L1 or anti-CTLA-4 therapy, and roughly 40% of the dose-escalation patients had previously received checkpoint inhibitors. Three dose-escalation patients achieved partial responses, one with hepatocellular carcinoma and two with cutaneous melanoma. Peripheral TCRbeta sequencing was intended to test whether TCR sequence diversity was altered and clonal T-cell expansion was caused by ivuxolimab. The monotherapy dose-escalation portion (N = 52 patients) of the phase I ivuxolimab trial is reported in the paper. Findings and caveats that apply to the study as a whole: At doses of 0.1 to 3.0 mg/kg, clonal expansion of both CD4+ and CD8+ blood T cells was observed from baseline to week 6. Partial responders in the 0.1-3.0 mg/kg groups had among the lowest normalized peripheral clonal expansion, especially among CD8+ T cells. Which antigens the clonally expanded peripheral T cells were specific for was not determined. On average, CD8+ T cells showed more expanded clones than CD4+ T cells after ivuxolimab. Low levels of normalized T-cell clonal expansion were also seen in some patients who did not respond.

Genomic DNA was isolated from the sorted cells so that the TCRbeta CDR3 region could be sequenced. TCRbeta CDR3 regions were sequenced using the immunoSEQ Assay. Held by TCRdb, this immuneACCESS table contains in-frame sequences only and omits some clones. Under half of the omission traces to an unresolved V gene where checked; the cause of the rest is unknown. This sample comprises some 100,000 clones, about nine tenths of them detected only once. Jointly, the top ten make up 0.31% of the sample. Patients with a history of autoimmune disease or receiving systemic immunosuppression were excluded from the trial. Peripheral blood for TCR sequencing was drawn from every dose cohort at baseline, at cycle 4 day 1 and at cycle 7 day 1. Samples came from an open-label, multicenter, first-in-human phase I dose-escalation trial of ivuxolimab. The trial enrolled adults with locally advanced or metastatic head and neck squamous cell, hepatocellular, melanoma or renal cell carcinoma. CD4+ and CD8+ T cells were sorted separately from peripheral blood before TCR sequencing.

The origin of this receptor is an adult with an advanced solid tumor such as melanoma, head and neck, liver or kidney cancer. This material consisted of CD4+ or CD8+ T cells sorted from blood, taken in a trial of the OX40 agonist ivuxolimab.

The CDR3 region has the sequence CASSLGAGVGNEQFF. The DNA reads as follows: TGTGCCAGCAGCTTAGGGGCGGGAGTAGGGAATGAGCAGTTCTTC. Recombination linked TRBV7-9 to TRBJ2-1; TRBD2 fits 7 bases in the junction. CDR1 and CDR2 were assigned from the germline V gene (reference sequence) as SEHNR and FQNEAQ. Ends trimmed: V by 1 base, J by 7 bases; bases unmatched to a gene: 7. The CDR3 starts with the cysteine, ends with the phenylalanine, and has 15 residues. Only the CDR3 region is kept as DNA, spanning 45 bases read in frame from base 1.